This is a list of T cell receptor beta chains from one sample in a study of HIV-infected patients and healthy controls. TCRdb analysed the 5' RACE reads with MiXCR anew, one entry per CDR3 protein. The data contain over 3,000 distinct CDR3 sequences, approximately 30% of them singletons. The sample in question was blood, obtained during antiretroviral therapy. The origin of the receptors is an adult with HIV infection. Each CDR3 is given with its conserved first and last residue. A D gene is named only where the DNA matches it firmly. Rows may omit the clone size; those that give it use once, few, many or a size class.

V: TRBV7-6; size: -; J: TRBJ2-1; D: TRBD2; CDR3: CASSPTGLAHNEQFF; DNA: TGTGCCAGCAGCCCTACCGGACTAGCCCACAATGAGCAGTTCTTC
V: TRBV6-2/TRBV6-3; size: medium-sized; J: TRBJ2-6; D: -; CDR3: CASSGTKGYGANVLTF; DNA: TGTGCCAGCAGTGGGACGAAGGGATACGGGGCCAACGTCCTGACTTTC
V: TRBV19; size: -; J: TRBJ2-2; D: TRBD1; CDR3: CASSIQGAVGELFF; DNA: TGTGCCAGTAGTATCCAGGGGGCGGTTGGGGAGCTGTTTTTT
V: TRBV27; size: medium-sized; J: TRBJ2-7; D: TRBD2; CDR3: CASSLTGGTYEQYF; DNA: TGTGCCAGCAGTTTGACGGGGGGGACCTACGAGCAGTACTTC
V: TRBV11-2; size: medium-sized; J: TRBJ2-5; D: -; CDR3: CASSLGWGVETQYF; DNA: TGTGCCAGCAGCTTAGGTTGGGGGGTAGAGACCCAGTACTTC
V: TRBV18; size: few; J: TRBJ2-5; D: -; CDR3: CASSSEQETQYF; DNA: TGTGCCAGCTCGTCAGAACAAGAGACCCAGTACTTC
V: TRBV5-1; size: medium-sized; J: TRBJ2-5; D: -; CDR3: CASSAGGEETQYF; DNA: TGCGCCAGCAGCGCCGGGGGTGAGGAGACCCAGTACTTC
V: TRBV20-1; size: -; J: TRBJ2-2; D: -; CDR3: CSASGGRNTGELFF; DNA: TGCAGTGCTAGTGGGGGGAGGAACACCGGGGAGCTGTTTTTT
V: TRBV18; size: medium-sized; J: TRBJ2-1; D: -; CDR3: CASSQSSGPHEQFF; DNA: TGTGCCAGCTCACAGTCTTCAGGGCCTCATGAGCAGTTCTTC
V: TRBV27; size: few; J: TRBJ2-3; D: TRBD1; CDR3: CASTQRTGQGVSDTQYF; DNA: TGTGCCAGCACCCAGAGGACGGGACAGGGGGTTTCAGATACGCAGTATTTT
V: TRBV15; size: medium-sized; J: TRBJ2-2; D: -; CDR3: CATRADTGELFF; DNA: TGTGCCACCCGAGCGGACACCGGGGAGCTGTTTTTT
V: TRBV4-1; size: medium-sized; J: TRBJ1-1; D: TRBD1; CDR3: CASSQGDRLNTEAFF; DNA: TGCGCCAGCAGCCAAGGGGACAGACTGAACACTGAAGCTTTCTTT
V: TRBV29-1; size: many; J: TRBJ2-7; D: -; CDR3: CSVAGHVFSYEQYF; DNA: TGCAGCGTGGCGGGACACGTCTTCTCCTACGAGCAGTACTTC
V: TRBV30; size: medium-sized; J: TRBJ2-3; D: -; CDR3: CAWRMPGPDTQYF; DNA: TGTGCCTGGAGAATGCCGGGCCCAGATACGCAGTATTTT
V: TRBV13; size: -; J: TRBJ1-2; D: TRBD1; CDR3: CASSLPEGAHSYGYTF; DNA: TGTGCCAGCAGCCTACCCGAGGGGGCGCATAGCTATGGCTACACCTTC
V: TRBV27; size: few; J: TRBJ1-2; D: -; CDR3: CASRFKPGTPYGYTF; DNA: TGTGCCAGCAGGTTCAAACCTGGGACACCCTATGGCTACACCTTC
V: TRBV10-2; size: few; J: TRBJ1-5; D: -; CDR3: CASGSLPQHF; DNA: TGCGCCAGCGGGTCGTTGCCCCAGCATTTT
V: TRBV7-9; size: -; J: TRBJ2-3; D: TRBD2; CDR3: CASSSPTGGGVGTDTQYF; DNA: TGTGCCAGCAGCTCCCCCACCGGGGGGGGAGTAGGCACAGATACGCAGTATTTT
V: TRBV11-2; size: medium-sized; J: TRBJ2-5; D: TRBD1; CDR3: CASSLQGAAKTQYF; DNA: TGTGCCAGCAGCTTACAGGGGGCCGCGAAGACCCAGTACTTC
V: TRBV3-1; size: -; J: TRBJ1-4; D: -; CDR3: CASSPTATNEKLFF; DNA: TGTGCCAGCAGCCCGACTGCAACTAATGAAAAACTGTTTTTT
V: TRBV28; size: few; J: TRBJ1-3; D: -; CDR3: CASMGGNTIYF; DNA: TGTGCCAGCATGGGTGGAAACACCATATATTTT
V: TRBV5-4; size: -; J: TRBJ2-3; D: -; CDR3: CASSSPGGGTDTKYF; DNA: TGTGCCAGCAGCTCCCCAGGGGGAGGGACAGATACGAAGTATTTT
V: TRBV20-1; size: few; J: TRBJ2-3; D: -; CDR3: CSARNRALLSTDTQYF; DNA: TGCAGTGCTAGAAACAGGGCACTACTGTCCACAGATACGCAGTATTTT
V: TRBV5-6; size: -; J: TRBJ1-1; D: -; CDR3: CASSQGVMNTEAFF; DNA: TGTGCCAGCAGCCAGGGAGTCATGAACACTGAAGCTTTCTTT
V: TRBV7-2; size: medium-sized; J: TRBJ2-1; D: TRBD2; CDR3: CASSSGLAGEQFF; DNA: TGTGCCAGCAGCTCCGGACTAGCTGGGGAGCAGTTCTTC
V: TRBV15; size: few; J: TRBJ2-3; D: -; CDR3: CATSRGRGDTQYF; DNA: TGTGCCACCAGCAGAGGGAGGGGAGATACGCAGTATTTT
V: TRBV7-2; size: -; J: TRBJ2-5; D: -; CDR3: CASSSGVEETQYF; DNA: TGTGCCAGCAGCTCCGGGGTTGAAGAGACCCAGTACTTC
V: TRBV7-6; size: medium-sized; J: TRBJ2-7; D: -; CDR3: CASSSGPNYEQYF; DNA: TGTGCCAGCAGCTCGGGACCGAACTACGAGCAGTACTTC
V: TRBV12-5; size: -; J: TRBJ2-7; D: TRBD1; CDR3: CASGLVSITGDRGRSSYEQYF; DNA: TGTGCTAGTGGTTTGGTTAGTATTACGGGAGACAGGGGCCGAAGCTCCTACGAGCAGTACTTC
V: TRBV24-1; size: few; J: TRBJ2-2; D: -; CDR3: CATNGRDNTGELFF; DNA: TGTGCCACCAATGGCAGGGACAACACCGGGGAGCTGTTTTTT
V: TRBV7-9; size: medium-sized; J: TRBJ2-5; D: TRBD2; CDR3: CASSLARRGAIRGQETQYF; DNA: TGTGCCAGCAGCTTAGCTCGGCGGGGGGCCATTCGGGGGCAAGAGACCCAGTACTTC
V: TRBV6-1; size: medium-sized; J: TRBJ1-2; D: TRBD1; CDR3: CASSLQGANGYTF; DNA: TGTGCCAGCAGCCTCCAGGGGGCCAATGGCTACACCTTC
V: TRBV5-5; size: -; J: TRBJ2-3; D: -; CDR3: CASRLVVTDTQYF; DNA: TGTGCCAGCAGATTGGTGGTCACAGATACGCAGTATTTT
V: TRBV5-1; size: -; J: TRBJ2-1; D: -; CDR3: CASSLASDEQFF; DNA: TGCGCCAGCAGCTTGGCGTCAGATGAGCAGTTCTTC
V: TRBV4-3; size: medium-sized; J: TRBJ2-6; D: -; CDR3: CASSQSDSRANVLTF; DNA: TGCGCCAGCAGCCAATCAGACTCCAGGGCCAACGTCCTGACTTTC
V: TRBV5-6; size: -; J: TRBJ2-5; D: -; CDR3: CASSLAIRWAPQETQYF; DNA: TGTGCCAGCAGCTTGGCCATACGGTGGGCCCCTCAAGAGACCCAGTACTTC
V: TRBV7-3; size: medium-sized; J: TRBJ1-1; D: -; CDR3: CASSLGGSGTEAFF; DNA: TGTGCCAGCAGCTTAGGGGGGTCAGGGACTGAAGCTTTCTTT
V: TRBV7-2; size: medium-sized; J: TRBJ1-5; D: -; CDR3: CASSFGGDGNQPQHF; DNA: TGTGCCAGCAGCTTTGGGGGGGACGGCAATCAGCCCCAGCATTTT
V: TRBV19; size: medium-sized; J: TRBJ2-5; D: TRBD2; CDR3: CASSQSARGLAGGWQETQYF; DNA: TGTGCCAGTAGTCAATCGGCCCGGGGACTAGCGGGGGGATGGCAAGAGACCCAGTACTTC
V: TRBV10-2; size: -; J: TRBJ2-3; D: TRBD2; CDR3: CASRSGASTDTQYF; DNA: TGCGCCAGCAGGAGCGGGGCTAGCACAGATACGCAGTATTTT
V: TRBV19; size: -; J: TRBJ2-6; D: -; CDR3: CASTPDSERSGANVLTF; DNA: TGTGCCAGTACCCCAGACAGTGAACGCTCTGGGGCCAACGTCCTGACTTTC
V: TRBV11-2; size: -; J: TRBJ2-3; D: -; CDR3: CASKGDGVPTDTQYF; DNA: TGTGCCAGCAAGGGGGATGGGGTCCCCACAGATACGCAGTATTTT
V: TRBV7-9; size: medium-sized; J: TRBJ1-1; D: -; CDR3: CASSYNPDGEAFF; DNA: TGTGCCAGCAGCTACAACCCCGATGGCGAAGCTTTCTTT
V: TRBV20-1; size: few; J: TRBJ1-5; D: -; CDR3: CSARDLGARSNQPQHF; DNA: TGCAGTGCTAGAGATCTTGGGGCCAGGAGCAATCAGCCCCAGCATTTT
V: TRBV14; size: -; J: TRBJ2-1; D: -; CDR3: CASSQDETDSYNEQFF; DNA: TGTGCCAGCAGCCAAGATGAGACCGATTCCTACAATGAGCAGTTCTTC
V: TRBV6-6; size: medium-sized; J: TRBJ1-1; D: -; CDR3: CASSIRWGAFF; DNA: TGTGCCAGCAGCATCAGGTGGGGAGCTTTCTTT
V: TRBV5-1; size: few; J: TRBJ1-1; D: TRBD1; CDR3: CASSLRTGVTEAFF; DNA: TGCGCCAGCAGCTTAAGGACAGGGGTCACTGAAGCTTTCTTT
V: TRBV7-2; size: few; J: TRBJ2-7; D: -; CDR3: CASSGLGIEQYF; DNA: TGTGCCAGCAGCGGTCTGGGCATCGAGCAGTACTTC
V: TRBV20-1; size: medium-sized; J: TRBJ2-1; D: -; CDR3: CSARDWPYNEQFF; DNA: TGCAGTGCTAGAGATTGGCCCTACAATGAGCAGTTCTTC
V: TRBV6-1; size: -; J: TRBJ2-5; D: TRBD2; CDR3: CASSELAGGQETQYF; DNA: TGTGCCAGCAGTGAATTAGCGGGGGGGCAAGAGACCCAGTACTTC
V: TRBV5-1; size: -; J: TRBJ1-1; D: -; CDR3: CASSLRGTLNTEAFF; DNA: TGCGCCAGCAGCTTGCGTGGGACTCTGAACACTGAAGCTTTCTTT
V: TRBV4-3; size: -; J: TRBJ2-5; D: -; CDR3: CASSQEGWETQYF; DNA: TGCGCCAGCAGCCAAGAGGGGTGGGAGACCCAGTACTTC
V: TRBV20-1; size: medium-sized; J: TRBJ2-6; D: TRBD1; CDR3: CSARTGGYSGANVLTF; DNA: TGCAGTGCTCGGACAGGGGGTTACTCTGGGGCCAACGTCCTGACTTTC
V: TRBV7-6; size: medium-sized; J: TRBJ2-5; D: -; CDR3: CASSLQETQYF; DNA: TGTGCCAGCAGCCTCCAAGAGACCCAGTACTTC
V: TRBV7-2; size: -; J: TRBJ2-7; D: TRBD2; CDR3: CASSYGTSGDEQYF; DNA: TGTGCCAGCAGTTACGGGACTAGCGGGGACGAGCAGTACTTC
V: TRBV12-3/TRBV12-4; size: medium-sized; J: TRBJ2-3; D: -; CDR3: CASSITQGAVDTQYF; DNA: TGTGCCAGCAGCATCACACAGGGTGCCGTAGATACGCAGTATTTT
V: TRBV3-1; size: -; J: TRBJ2-1; D: TRBD2; CDR3: CASSLRTSVDSNEQFF; DNA: TGTGCCAGCAGCCTCCGGACTAGCGTGGACTCCAATGAGCAGTTCTTC
V: TRBV27; size: few; J: TRBJ1-1; D: -; CDR3: CASSTRTGLNTEAFF; DNA: TGTGCCAGCAGCACCCGCACAGGGTTGAACACTGAAGCTTTCTTT
V: TRBV13; size: -; J: TRBJ2-5; D: -; CDR3: CASGSRQETQYF; DNA: TGTGCCAGCGGATCCAGGCAAGAGACCCAGTACTTC
V: TRBV14; size: medium-sized; J: TRBJ1-2; D: -; CDR3: CASSQDHPTIANYGYTF; DNA: TGTGCCAGCAGCCAAGATCACCCGACCATAGCTAACTATGGCTACACCTTC